Below are 15 T cell receptor beta chains sequenced from a single sample in a study of T-cell memory formation after mild COVID-19. TCRdb analysed the 5' RACE reads with MiXCR anew, one entry per CDR3 protein. The top ten hold approximately 12% of the sample, which has fewer than 700,000 distinct CDR3 sequences, roughly 18% seen once. Sequenced input: PBMCs or a T cell subset sorted from them (not recorded which). These receptors were collected from an adult woman who had mild COVID-19 (a few samples of this study predate the infection). Cell type and time point are not known.

This clonotype was counted between two and nine times. This chain links TRBV12-3 or TRBV12-4 with TRBJ1-2, with 7 bases that match TRBD1. Trimming at V came to 3 bases and at J to 4 bases, leaving 8 bases not matched to a gene. This CDR3 is 15 amino acids long. Written as DNA, the CDR3 is TGTGCCAGCAGTTTCGCGCCAGGGGGGGGCTATGGCTACACCTTC. As protein: CASSFAPGGGYGYTF.

V and J are TRBV7-2 and TRBJ2-7, with TRBD2 identical over 9 bases. The trim removed 7 bases at V and 4 bases at J, leaving 8 bases unmatched. The CDR3 is 14 residues long. CDR1 SGHTA and CDR2 FQGNSA come from the germline V gene. The CDR3 nucleotides read TGTGCCAGCACCAATAGCGGGAGTAGGTACGAGCAGTACTTC. Encoded protein: CASTNSGSRYEQYF.

The CDR3 region has the DNA TGTGCCAGCAGTCCTGGACAGGGGTCACTTGGCGAGCAGTACTTC. Amino acid sequence: CASSPGQGSLGEQYF. The V call is TRBV6-5, the J call TRBJ2-7, with 9 bases that match TRBD1. The germline V gene encodes CDR1 MNHEY and CDR2 SVGAGI. V gave up 5 bases and J gave up 6 bases; unmatched junction bases: 11. The CDR3 runs 15 residues.

The V call is TRBV12-3 or TRBV12-4, the J call TRBJ2-5; D call uncertain. The ends were cut back, 5 bases at V and 9 bases at J, with 16 bases in the middle. This CDR3 is built from 13 residues. The CDR3 nucleotides read TGTGCCAGCAGTCTAGGGTCCTCCCTAGCCCAGTACTTC. Translation gives CASSLGSSLAQYF.

The DNA for the CDR3 is TGTGCCAGCAGTTACTATCCGGGTAGGGGCCTTGGAGCCGGTGAAGCTTTCTTT. Residues: CASSYYPGRGLGAGEAFF. This rearrangement joins TRBV6-2 or TRBV6-3 to TRBJ1-1; D perhaps matches TRBD1 (5 bases). The CDR3 contains 18 residues. Germline CDR1 MNHEY, CDR2 SVGEGT. Trimming removed 1 base at V and 7 bases at J, with 25 bases between.

The table lists this clonotype with a few counts. V is TRBV14 and J is TRBJ2-5, with a weak D call TRBD1 (5 bases). The CDR3 extends over 14 amino acids. V lost 2 bases, J lost 5 bases, and 12 bases lay in between. Germline V CDR1 and CDR2: SGHDN, FVKESK. The CDR3 loop reads CASSQISGSETQYF. For the CDR3, the DNA is TGTGCCAGCAGCCAAATATCAGGGTCGGAGACCCAGTACTTC.

The chain joins TRBV4-1 to TRBJ1-6; no firm D call. Germline lookup yields CDR1 MGHRA and CDR2 YSYEKL. Deletions cut 0 bases from V and 11 bases from J, with 11 bases between. The CDR3 spans 14 residues. DNA of the CDR3: TGCGCCAGCAGCCAAGACCCCGGGAGCACACCCCTCCACTTT. Its translation is CASSQDPGSTPLHF.

The chain has TRBV9 and TRBJ2-3, with 10 bases lining up with TRBD2. The V gene's germline CDR1 is SGDLS and CDR2 YYNGEE. The V segment lost 4 bases and the J segment 2 bases; nucleotides outside the gene matches: 7. This CDR3 is 16 amino acids long. The CDR3 DNA follows: TGTGCCAGCAGCCCGGGGACTAGCGCTCTCACAGATACGCAGTATTTT. Translating gives CASSPGTSALTDTQYF.

This clonotype was counted many times. The chain couples TRBV18 to TRBJ1-2; perhaps TRBD1 as D (5 bases). Per the germline V gene, CDR1 is KGHSH and CDR2 is LQKENI. The CDR3 is made up of 15 amino acids. Trimming cost V 3 bases and J 8 bases, with 19 bases left between them. CDR3 loop: CASSPTGLALGGYTF. The CDR3 DNA sequence: TGTGCCAGCTCACCCACGGGACTGGCCCTAGGAGGCTACACCTTC.

The rearrangement uses TRBV21-1 and TRBJ2-7; TRBD1 reflects the table's D call only, with no check against the DNA. TRBV21-1 is a documented pseudogene. CDR3 length: 18 residues. This chain's CDR3 is CASSKVWGGAGELNEQYF. The CDR3 DNA reads as TGTGCCAGCAGCAAAGTGTGGGGGGGCGCGGGCGAGTTAAACGAGCAGTACTTC.

A few counts support this clonotype. The chain combines TRBV7-2 with TRBJ2-3; D ambiguous. The CDR3 sequence is 13 residues long. CDR1 and CDR2 (germline): SGHTA, FQGNSA. Deletions cut 3 bases from V and 6 bases from J, with 10 bases between. The CDR3 DNA sequence: TGTGCCAGCAGCTTTGTGGTAACGGATACGCAGTATTTT. Protein sequence: CASSFVVTDTQYF. Full variable domain (missing parts from reference TRBV7-2 and TRBJ2-3): GAGVSQSPSNKVTEKGKDVELRCDPISGHTALYWYRQSLGQGLEFLIYFQGNSAPDKSGLPSDRFSAERTGGSVSTLTIQRTQQEDSAVYLCASSFVVTDTQYFGPGTRLTVL.

The rearrangement links TRBV5-1 to TRBJ2-1; 9 nucleotides align to TRBD2. Germline V gene sequence: CDR1 SGHRS, CDR2 YFSETQ. This CDR3 contains 12 residues. Trimming took 3 bases from V and 10 from J; bases not matched to a gene: 2. As DNA, the CDR3 is TGCGCCAGCAGCTCTGGACTAGCGGAGCAGTTCTTC. As protein: CASSSGLAEQFF.

This clonotype appeared many times. The V gene is TRBV6-6, the J gene TRBJ2-1; the D is unclear. Trimming shortened V by 0 bases and J by 1 base, and 7 bases separated the two germline ends. There are 15 residues in the CDR3. Germline loops: CDR1 MNHNY, CDR2 SVGAGI (reference sequence). The CDR3 DNA is TGTGCCAGCAGTTACTCGGGTGGGTCCTACAATGAGCAGTTCTTC. It is translated as CASSYSGGSYNEQFF.

This clonotype has just a few counts. This chain connects TRBV20-1 to TRBJ2-5; 8 nucleotides line up with TRBD2. V trimming: 0 bases; J trimming: 7 bases; junction bases outside the gene matches: 7. Germline-derived CDR1 and CDR2 are DFQATT and SNEGSKA (reference sequence). The CDR3 loop spans 14 amino acids. The CDR3 reads CSARDPSGRGTQYF. The CDR3 region has the DNA TGCAGTGCTAGAGATCCCAGCGGGAGAGGGACCCAGTACTTC.

The J gene is TRBJ2-5, the V gene TRBV7-7, with no clear D. The CDR3 has 13 amino acids. The germline V and J ends were trimmed by 3 bases and 5 bases, with 10 bases remaining between them. CDR1 and CDR2 from the germline V gene are SSHAT and FNYEAQ (reference sequence). The CDR3 coding sequence is TGTGCCAGCAGCTTTCGACATTATGAGACCCAGTACTTC. Protein sequence: CASSFRHYETQYF.